This T cell receptor beta chain was obtained from a study of cytomegalovirus exposure and HLA in healthy donors. Study results and limitations: In a later analysis, productive TCRs from donors in an Asian-associated ancestry cluster reportedly carried fewer N-insertions than the cohort mean. As a later analysis showed, several of the most significant clusters appeared to be linked to common viral pathogens.

The study ran its PCR with 60 Vbeta and 13 Jbeta primers. Profiled with immunoSEQ multiplex PCR; TCRdb holds only in-frame clones, not every one. The repertoire holds around 120,000 clones, with about 80% as singletons. Of note for this clone: Its antigen is not known.

The sequence derives from a woman aged 50 to 65 in good health and CMV-seropositive. Sequenced sample: PBMCs.

The CDR3 sequence: CASSIGRLETQYF. CDR3 coding DNA: TGTGCCAGTAGTATCGGGAGGTTGGAGACCCAGTACTTC. This chain links TRBV19 with TRBJ2-5; 7 nucleotides align to TRBD2. The CDR3 contains 13 residues. After removal of 3 bases from V and 5 bases from J, the junction contained 3 bases not matched to a gene. Germline-derived CDR1 and CDR2 are LNHDA and SQIVND (reference sequence).